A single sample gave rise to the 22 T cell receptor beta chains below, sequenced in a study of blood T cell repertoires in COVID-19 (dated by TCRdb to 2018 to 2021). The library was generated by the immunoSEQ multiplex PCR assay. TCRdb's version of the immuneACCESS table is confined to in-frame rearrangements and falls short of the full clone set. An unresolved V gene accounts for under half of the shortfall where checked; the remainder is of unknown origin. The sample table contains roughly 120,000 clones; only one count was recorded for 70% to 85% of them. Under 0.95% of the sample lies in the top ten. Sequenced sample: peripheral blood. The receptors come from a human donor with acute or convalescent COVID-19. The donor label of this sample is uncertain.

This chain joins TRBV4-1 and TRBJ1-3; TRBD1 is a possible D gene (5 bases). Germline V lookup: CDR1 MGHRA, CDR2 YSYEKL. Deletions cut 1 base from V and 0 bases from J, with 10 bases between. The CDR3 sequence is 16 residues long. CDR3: CASSQVQVYSGNTIYF. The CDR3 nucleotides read TGCGCCAGCAGCCAAGTACAGGTGTACTCTGGAAACACCATATATTTT.

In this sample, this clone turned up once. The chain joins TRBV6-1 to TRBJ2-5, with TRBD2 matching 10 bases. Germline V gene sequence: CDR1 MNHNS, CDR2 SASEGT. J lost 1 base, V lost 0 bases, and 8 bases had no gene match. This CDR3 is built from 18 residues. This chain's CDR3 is CASSEALISGGLQETQYF. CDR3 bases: TGTGCCAGCAGTGAAGCGCTAATTAGCGGGGGGCTCCAAGAGACCCAGTACTTC.

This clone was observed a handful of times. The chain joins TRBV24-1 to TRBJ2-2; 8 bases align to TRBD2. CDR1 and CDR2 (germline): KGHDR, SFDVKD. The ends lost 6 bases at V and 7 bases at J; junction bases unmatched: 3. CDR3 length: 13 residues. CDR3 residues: CATSSGGFGELFF. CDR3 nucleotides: TGTGCCACCAGTTCGGGAGGGTTCGGGGAGCTGTTTTTT.

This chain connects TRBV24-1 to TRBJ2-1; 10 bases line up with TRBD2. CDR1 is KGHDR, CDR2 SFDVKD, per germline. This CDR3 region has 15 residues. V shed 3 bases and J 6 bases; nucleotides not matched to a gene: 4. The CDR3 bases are TGTGCCACCAGTGATCCTAGCGGGGGAGGCAATGAGCAGTTCTTC. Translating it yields CATSDPSGGGNEQFF.

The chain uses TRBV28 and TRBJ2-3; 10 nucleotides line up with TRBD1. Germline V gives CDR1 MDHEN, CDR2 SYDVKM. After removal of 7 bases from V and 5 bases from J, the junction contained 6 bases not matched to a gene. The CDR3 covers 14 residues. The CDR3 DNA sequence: TGTGCCAGCAACCGACAGGGGGCAGGAGATACGCAGTATTTT. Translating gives CASNRQGAGDTQYF.

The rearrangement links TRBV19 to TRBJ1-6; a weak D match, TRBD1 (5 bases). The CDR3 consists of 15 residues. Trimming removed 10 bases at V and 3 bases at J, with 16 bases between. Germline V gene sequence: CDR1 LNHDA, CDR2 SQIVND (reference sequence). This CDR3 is CATQARGLYNSPLHF. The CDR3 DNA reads TGTGCCACCCAGGCGCGGGGCCTCTATAATTCACCCCTCCACTTT. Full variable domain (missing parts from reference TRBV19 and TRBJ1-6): DGGITQSPKYLFRKEGQNVTLSCEQNLNHDAMYWYRQDPGQGLRLIYYSQIVNDFQKGDIAEGYSVSREKKESFPLTVTSAQKNPTAFYLCATQARGLYNSPLHFGNGTRLTVT.

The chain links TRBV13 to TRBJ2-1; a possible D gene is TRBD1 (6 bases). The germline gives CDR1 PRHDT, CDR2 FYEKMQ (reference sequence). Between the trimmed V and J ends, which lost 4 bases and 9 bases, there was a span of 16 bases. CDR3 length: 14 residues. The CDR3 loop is CASSSNREEAEQFF. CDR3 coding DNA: TGTGCCAGCAGCTCTAACAGGGAAGAGGCTGAGCAGTTCTTC.

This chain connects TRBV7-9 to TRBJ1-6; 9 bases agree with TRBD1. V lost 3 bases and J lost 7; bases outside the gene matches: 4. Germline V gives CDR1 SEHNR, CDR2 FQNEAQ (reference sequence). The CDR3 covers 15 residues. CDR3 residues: CASSFWTGENSPLHF. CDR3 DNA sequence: TGTGCCAGCAGCTTCTGGACAGGGGAGAATTCACCCCTCCACTTT.

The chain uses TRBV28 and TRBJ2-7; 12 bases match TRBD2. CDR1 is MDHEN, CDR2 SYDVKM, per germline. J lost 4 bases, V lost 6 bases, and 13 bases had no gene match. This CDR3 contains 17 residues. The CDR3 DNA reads TGTGCCAGCAGCCCACACCCTAGCGGGGGGGCTGCATACGAGCAGTACGTC. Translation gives CASSPHPSGGAAYEQYV.

As DNA, the CDR3 is TGTGCCAGCAGCTTATCTGGACAGGGCTATGGGATCCAGCATTTT. As protein: CASSLSGQGYGIQHF. The J gene is TRBJ1-5, the V gene TRBV7-2; 8 bases fit TRBD1. Germline V gene data show CDR1 as SGHTA and CDR2 as FQGNSA. This CDR3 is 15 amino acids long. With 2 bases clipped from V and 12 bases from J, the junction kept 12 bases outside the gene matches. Full variable domain (missing parts from reference TRBV7-2 and TRBJ1-5): GAGVSQSPSNKVTEKGKDVELRCDPISGHTALYWYRQSLGQGLEFLIYFQGNSAPDKSGLPSDRFSAERTGGSVSTLTIQRTQQEDSAVYLCASSLSGQGYGIQHFGDGTRLSIL.

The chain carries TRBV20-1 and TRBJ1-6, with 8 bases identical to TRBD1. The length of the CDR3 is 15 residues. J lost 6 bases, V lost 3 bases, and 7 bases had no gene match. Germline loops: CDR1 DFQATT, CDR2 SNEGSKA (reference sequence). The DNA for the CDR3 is TGCAGTGCTAGTACGAAACAGGGGGTTAATTCACCCCTCCACTTT. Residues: CSASTKQGVNSPLHF.

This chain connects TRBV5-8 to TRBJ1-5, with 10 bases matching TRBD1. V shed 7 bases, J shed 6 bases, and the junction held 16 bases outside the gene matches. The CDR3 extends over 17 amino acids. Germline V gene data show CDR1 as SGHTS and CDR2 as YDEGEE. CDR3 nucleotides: TGTGCCAGCTCCCCGGGACAGGGGCCGCTCTATGGTCAGCCCCAGCATTTT. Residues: CASSPGQGPLYGQPQHF.

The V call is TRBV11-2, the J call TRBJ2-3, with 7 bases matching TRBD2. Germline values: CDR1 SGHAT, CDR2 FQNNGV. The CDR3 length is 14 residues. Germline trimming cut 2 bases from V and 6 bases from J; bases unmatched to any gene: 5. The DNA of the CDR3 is TGTGCCAGCAGCTTAAGTTGGGGAGGGGATACGCAGTATTTT. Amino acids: CASSLSWGGDTQYF.

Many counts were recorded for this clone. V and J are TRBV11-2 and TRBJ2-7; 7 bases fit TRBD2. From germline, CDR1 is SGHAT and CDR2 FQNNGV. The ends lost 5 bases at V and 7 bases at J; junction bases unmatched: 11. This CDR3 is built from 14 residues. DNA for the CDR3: TGTGCCAGCAGCCCGGGGGGTTGGGGAATGGAGCAGTACGTC. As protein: CASSPGGWGMEQYV.

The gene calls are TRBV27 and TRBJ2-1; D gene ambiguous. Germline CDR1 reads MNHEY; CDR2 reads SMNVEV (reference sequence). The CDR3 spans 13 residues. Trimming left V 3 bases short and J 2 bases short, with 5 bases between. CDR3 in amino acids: CASSFRTYNEQFF. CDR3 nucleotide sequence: TGTGCCAGCAGTTTCAGGACCTACAATGAGCAGTTCTTC.

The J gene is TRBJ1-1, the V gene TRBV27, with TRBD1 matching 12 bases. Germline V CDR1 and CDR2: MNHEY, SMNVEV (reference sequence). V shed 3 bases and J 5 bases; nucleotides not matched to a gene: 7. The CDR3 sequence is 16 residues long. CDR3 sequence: CASSLTGTGGWTEAFF. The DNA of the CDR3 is TGTGCCAGCAGTTTGACCGGGACAGGGGGCTGGACTGAAGCTTTCTTT.

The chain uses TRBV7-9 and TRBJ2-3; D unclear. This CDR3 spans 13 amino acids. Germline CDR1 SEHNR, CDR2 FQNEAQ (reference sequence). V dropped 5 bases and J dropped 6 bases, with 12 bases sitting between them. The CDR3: CASSHVGLDTQYF. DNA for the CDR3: TGTGCCAGCAGCCACGTCGGGTTGGATACGCAGTATTTT.

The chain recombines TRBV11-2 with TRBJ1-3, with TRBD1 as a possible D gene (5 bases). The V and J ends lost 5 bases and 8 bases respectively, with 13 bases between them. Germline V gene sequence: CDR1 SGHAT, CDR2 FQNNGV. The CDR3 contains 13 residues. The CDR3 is CASSRGGGDTIYF. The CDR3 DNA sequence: TGTGCCAGCAGCCGTGGCGGGGGGGACACCATATATTTT.

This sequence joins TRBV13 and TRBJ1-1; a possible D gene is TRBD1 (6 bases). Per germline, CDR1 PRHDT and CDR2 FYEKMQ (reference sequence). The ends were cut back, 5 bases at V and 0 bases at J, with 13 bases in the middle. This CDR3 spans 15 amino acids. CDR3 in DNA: TGTGCCAGCAGCGCCCAGGGGTATATGAACACTGAAGCTTTCTTT. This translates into CASSAQGYMNTEAFF.

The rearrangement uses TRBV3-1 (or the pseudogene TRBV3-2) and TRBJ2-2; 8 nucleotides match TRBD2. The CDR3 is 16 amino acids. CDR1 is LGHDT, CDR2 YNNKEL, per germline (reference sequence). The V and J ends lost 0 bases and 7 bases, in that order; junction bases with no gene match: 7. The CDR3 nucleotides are TGTGCCAGCAGCCAAGATCGGGGGGGGGCGATCGGGGAGCTGTTTTTT. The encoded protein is CASSQDRGGAIGELFF.

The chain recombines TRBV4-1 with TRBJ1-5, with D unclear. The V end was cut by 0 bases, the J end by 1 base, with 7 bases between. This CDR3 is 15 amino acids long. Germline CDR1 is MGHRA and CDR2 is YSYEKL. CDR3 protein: CASSQDRGSNQPQHF. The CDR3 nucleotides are TGCGCCAGCAGCCAAGATCGAGGGAGCAATCAGCCCCAGCATTTT.

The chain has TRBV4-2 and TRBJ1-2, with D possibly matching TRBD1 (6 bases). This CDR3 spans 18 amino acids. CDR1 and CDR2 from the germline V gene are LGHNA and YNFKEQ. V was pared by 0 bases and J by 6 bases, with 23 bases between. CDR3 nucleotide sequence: TGTGCCAGCAGCCAAGAATGGGGCCTCGGGAGGGGGAGGGATGGCTACACCTTC. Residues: CASSQEWGLGRGRDGYTF.